The 10 T cell receptor beta chains below all came from one sample that was sequenced in a study of T cell responses to AZD1222 COVID-19 vaccine. The assay was immunoSEQ multiplex PCR, and TCRdb's table has in-frame clones only and misses some. The sample lists 150,000 to 200,000 clones; more than 75% were seen once. The sequenced sample was peripheral blood, obtained 28 days after the second AZD1222 dose. The receptors derive from an adult who received the AZD1222 COVID-19 vaccine.

CDR3 region: CSASSQEPNQPQHF. The DNA for the CDR3 is TGCAGTGCTAGTTCCCAGGAGCCCAATCAGCCCCAGCATTTT. The genes are TRBV20-1 and TRBJ1-5; no reliable D call. V was clipped by 3 bases and J by 3 bases, with 12 bases between them. Germline assignment: CDR1 DFQATT and CDR2 SNEGSKA (reference sequence). The CDR3 length is 14 residues.

The count of this clone is one. This chain connects TRBV27 to TRBJ1-6; D is unresolved. The germline V gene has CDR1 MNHEY and CDR2 SMNVEV (reference sequence). V lost 8 bases to trimming and J lost 10 bases, with 15 bases between them. This CDR3 region has 13 residues. The DNA for the CDR3 is TGTGCCAGCGGGCCCACTCGGGAATCACCCCTCCACTTT. Its translation: CASGPTRESPLHF.

V and J are TRBV19 and TRBJ1-5, with a tentative D call TRBD1 (5 bases). This CDR3 has 15 amino acids. CDR1 LNHDA and CDR2 SQIVND come from the germline V gene (reference sequence). V was cut by 3 bases and J by 4 bases, with 13 bases left in between. The DNA of the CDR3 is TGTGCCAGTAGTATGTGGGGCGGCCATAATCAGCCCCAGCATTTT. This gives the protein CASSMWGGHNQPQHF.

CDR3 nucleotide sequence: TGTGCCACCAGTGACAGGGATGGGACCCAGTACTTC. It is translated as CATSDRDGTQYF. The chain recombines TRBV24-1 with TRBJ2-5; tentatively, D is TRBD1 (5 bases). From germline, CDR1 is KGHDR and CDR2 SFDVKD. The CDR3 consists of 12 residues. The ends were cut back, 4 bases at V and 7 bases at J, with 9 bases in the middle.

The chain uses TRBV27 and TRBJ1-5; 8 nucleotides match TRBD1. Per germline, CDR1 MNHEY and CDR2 SMNVEV (reference sequence). This CDR3 contains 14 residues. V lost 9 bases and J lost 1; bases outside the gene matches: 5. CDR3 coding DNA: TGTGCCAGTCAGGGGGCAGGGAGCAATCAGCCCCAGCATTTT. As protein: CASQGAGSNQPQHF.

The V call is TRBV6-5, the J call TRBJ2-7; weak D call: TRBD1 (6 bases). The germline V gene has CDR1 MNHEY and CDR2 SVGAGI. The CDR3 totals 14 residues. V shed 6 bases and J shed 6 bases, with 18 bases lying between them. Here the CDR3 reads CASSLTTDRGEQYF. The DNA of the CDR3 is TGTGCCAGCAGCTTAACGACGGACAGAGGCGAGCAGTACTTC.

This clone occurred a few times. The genes are TRBV27 and TRBJ1-2; D not certain. This CDR3 has 13 amino acids. In germline, CDR1 is MNHEY, CDR2 SMNVEV (reference sequence). Trimming pared 5 bases from V and 4 bases from J, leaving 11 bases between. The CDR3 region has the DNA TGTGCCAGCAGTCTCGGGAGACTCTATGGCTACACCTTC. It is translated as CASSLGRLYGYTF.

The V and J genes are TRBV9 and TRBJ1-1; no definite D call. The CDR3 consists of 13 residues. The ends were cut back, 0 bases at V and 3 bases at J, with 6 bases in the middle. Germline assignment: CDR1 SGDLS and CDR2 YYNGEE. Here the CDR3 DNA reads TGTGCCAGCAGCGTAGCGGGGTACACTGAAGCTTTCTTT. Translated: CASSVAGYTEAFF.

The chain couples TRBV19 to TRBJ2-7; no clear D gene. Per germline, CDR1 LNHDA and CDR2 SQIVND (reference sequence). The ends were cut back, 6 bases at V and 6 bases at J, with 15 bases in the middle. This CDR3 has 13 amino acids. The CDR3 DNA reads TGTGCCAGTAGCTTCAACCCAGGAGCCGAGCAGTACTTC. This translates into CASSFNPGAEQYF.

This chain connects TRBV27 to TRBJ2-2; TRBD1 is a possible D gene (6 bases). Deletions cut 2 bases from V and 1 base from J, with 11 bases between. CDR1 and CDR2 from the germline V gene are MNHEY and SMNVEV (reference sequence). The CDR3 is made up of 16 amino acids. The CDR3 DNA sequence: TGTGCCAGCAGTTTAGTGGGGACACTGAACACCGGGGAGCTGTTTTTT. It yields the protein CASSLVGTLNTGELFF.